The 25 T cell receptor beta chains listed next were all sequenced from one sample in a study of T cell clones after liver transplantation. Data came from immunoSEQ multiplex PCR; TCRdb stores just in-frame clones and leaves some out. This sample has about 51,000 clones, with roughly nine tenths found just once. Here the sequenced sample was CD8+ T cells from blood, taken 12 months after liver transplant. The receptors were gathered from a human patient who received a liver transplant. A share of the T cells may be of graft donor origin.

CDR3 amino acids: CASSIKYVIGQSRANVLTF. CDR3 DNA sequence: TGTGCCAGCAGCATCAAATATGTAATAGGACAAAGTCGGGCCAACGTCCTGACTTTC. The rearrangement joins TRBV12-1 to TRBJ2-6; the table's D call of TRBD1 was not tested on the DNA. TRBV12-1 is labeled a pseudogene. This CDR3 has 19 amino acids.

The chain employs TRBV2 and TRBJ2-1, with 11 bases matching TRBD2. V lost 4 bases to trimming and J lost 3 bases; unmatched junction nucleotides: 2. From germline, CDR1 is SNHLY and CDR2 FYNNEI. The CDR3 is 15 amino acids. DNA of the CDR3: TGTGCCAGCAGTGGCGGGACTAGCGGCTACAATGAGCAGTTCTTC. This sequence encodes CASSGGTSGYNEQFF.

This clone was seen a single time. This rearrangement joins TRBV4-1 to TRBJ1-2; TRBD1 agrees at 10 bases. The germline V gene encodes CDR1 MGHRA and CDR2 YSYEKL. This CDR3 region has 15 residues. Losses at the gene ends were 5 bases for V and 1 base for J; bases not matched to a gene: 4. CDR3 protein: CASSFGQGGNYGYTF. The CDR3 DNA follows: TGCGCCAGCAGCTTTGGACAGGGGGGTAACTATGGCTACACCTTC.

The table lists this clone with a count of one. CDR3 DNA: TGTGCCAGCAGTCCCTCGACCCAGCGGGGCCACTACGAGCAGTACTTC. Its translation is CASSPSTQRGHYEQYF. J is TRBJ2-7 and V is TRBV27, with 7 bases lining up with TRBD2. With 5 bases clipped from V and 3 bases from J, the junction kept 13 bases outside the gene matches. From germline, CDR1 is MNHEY and CDR2 SMNVEV (reference sequence). The CDR3 sequence is 16 residues long.

The genes are TRBV19 and TRBJ1-1; no clear D. V lost 5 bases and J 11 bases, leaving 15 bases between the germline ends. This CDR3 is built from 12 residues. Germline CDR1 and CDR2: LNHDA and SQIVND (reference sequence). The CDR3: CASSWAGRAAFF. In DNA, the CDR3 is TGTGCCAGTAGTTGGGCGGGCCGGGCTGCTTTCTTT.

The V and J genes are TRBV19 and TRBJ1-2; TRBD1 is a possible D gene (6 bases). The CDR3 length is 15 residues. The germline CDR1 and CDR2 sequences are LNHDA and SQIVND (reference sequence). The germline V and J ends were trimmed by 4 bases and 3 bases, with 15 bases remaining between them. The DNA of the CDR3 is TGTGCCAGTAGTACCCGGACAGAAATAGACTATGGCTACACCTTC. Residues: CASSTRTEIDYGYTF.

This CDR3 reads CASSPTGTWGSYEQYF. The DNA of the CDR3 is TGTGCCAGCAGCCCGACCGGGACTTGGGGGTCCTACGAGCAGTACTTC. The chain recombines TRBV28 with TRBJ2-7; D possibly corresponds to TRBD2 (6 bases). The CDR3 is made up of 16 amino acids. The V end lost 6 bases, the J end lost 1 base, and 19 bases lay between the germline ends. CDR1 and CDR2 (germline): MDHEN, SYDVKM.

The chain is built from TRBV11-2 and TRBJ2-5, with 8 bases aligning to TRBD1. The CDR3 is 16 residues long. V shed 4 bases, J shed 4 bases, and the junction held 11 bases outside the gene matches. Germline V gene data show CDR1 as SGHAT and CDR2 as FQNNGV. The CDR3 region has the DNA TGTGCCAGCAGCTCACACCAGCAGGGGGCCGTAGAGACCCAGTACTTC. It yields the protein CASSSHQQGAVETQYF.

This clone was counted a few times. This chain uses TRBV6-5 with TRBJ1-2, with unresolved D. The CDR3 totals 14 residues. V lost 4 bases and J lost 5, with 14 bases in between. Germline assignment: CDR1 MNHEY and CDR2 SVGAGI. CDR3 region: CASSLVAPNYGYTF. CDR3 sequence (DNA): TGTGCCAGCAGTTTGGTGGCTCCGAATTATGGCTACACCTTC.

This chain links TRBV27 with TRBJ1-1; TRBD1 might be the D (5 bases). The germline CDR1 and CDR2 sequences are MNHEY and SMNVEV (reference sequence). Trimming left V 7 bases short and J 0 bases short, with 12 bases between. The CDR3 contains 14 residues. The CDR3 sequence is CASKRGEVNTEAFF. DNA of the CDR3: TGTGCCAGCAAGCGAGGGGAAGTGAACACTGAAGCTTTCTTT.

This rearrangement joins TRBV19 to TRBJ1-1; no reliable D call. This CDR3 contains 13 residues. Per germline, CDR1 LNHDA and CDR2 SQIVND (reference sequence). Trimming took off 10 bases at V and 0 bases at J, with 12 bases between the two ends. The CDR3: CATGPTMNTEAFF. The CDR3 DNA follows: TGTGCCACCGGACCGACCATGAACACTGAAGCTTTCTTT.

The chain uses TRBV9 and TRBJ2-7; D not certain. The CDR3 is 13 amino acids. Trimming stripped 0 bases from V and 2 bases from J, with 6 bases between. Germline V lookup: CDR1 SGDLS, CDR2 YYNGEE. CDR3 protein: CASSVGVTYEQYF. The CDR3 nucleotides read TGTGCCAGCAGCGTAGGTGTTACCTACGAGCAGTACTTC.

The chain uses TRBV7-9 and TRBJ2-7; possibly TRBD1 or TRBD2 for D (5 bases each). The V end lost 4 bases, the J end lost 5 bases, and 12 bases lay between the germline ends. The CDR3 contains 13 residues. CDR1 SEHNR and CDR2 FQNEAQ come from the germline V gene (reference sequence). CDR3 in DNA: TGTGCCAGCAGCTGGGACCCGATGGACGAGCAGTACTTC. This translates into CASSWDPMDEQYF.

This rearrangement joins TRBV27 to TRBJ2-6; D unclear. The V gene's germline CDR1 is MNHEY and CDR2 SMNVEV (reference sequence). V shed 2 bases and J shed 3 bases, with 2 bases lying between them. There are 13 residues in the CDR3. CDR3 sequence (DNA): TGTGCCAGCAGTTTAAGTGGGGCCAACGTCCTGACTTTC. Amino acid sequence: CASSLSGANVLTF. Variable domain in full (rest from reference TRBV27 and TRBJ2-6): EAQVTQNPRYLITVTGKKLTVTCSQNMNHEYMSWYRQDPGLGLRQIYYSMNVEVTDKGDVPEGYKVSRKEKRNFPLILESPSPNQTSLYFCASSLSGANVLTFGAGSRLTVL.

The chain carries TRBV7-5 and TRBJ1-2. TRBV7-5 is noted as a pseudogene. The CDR3 consists of 14 residues. CDR3 DNA: TGTGCCAGCAGCTTAATCCCCAGAGACTATGGCTACACCTTC. Translated, it gives CASSLIPRDYGYTF.

The genes are TRBV14 and TRBJ1-5; D gene uncertain. This CDR3 has 13 residues. Between the trimmed V and J ends, which lost 2 bases and 6 bases, there was a span of 8 bases. Germline V CDR1 and CDR2: SGHDN, FVKESK. The CDR3 DNA is TGTGCCAGCAGCCAATTCCCGGGTCAGCCCCAGCATTTT. It translates to CASSQFPGQPQHF.

The chain recombines TRBV7-8 with TRBJ2-7; TRBD2 might be the D (5 bases). V shed 4 bases and J shed 3 bases, with 16 bases lying between them. This CDR3 contains 15 residues. Germline V gene sequence: CDR1 SGHVS, CDR2 FQNEAQ. CDR3 loop: CASSSDGNLIYEQYF. The CDR3 bases are TGTGCCAGCAGCTCGGACGGGAACCTCATCTACGAGCAGTACTTC.

V and J are TRBV19 and TRBJ1-1; 7 bases agree with TRBD1. Germline V gene sequence: CDR1 LNHDA, CDR2 SQIVND (reference sequence). The CDR3 covers 14 residues. Trimming cost V 5 bases and J 1 base; bases outside gene matches: 4. CDR3 sequence reads: CASSVRTGNTEAFF. The CDR3 bases are TGTGCCAGTAGTGTACGGACAGGGAACACTGAAGCTTTCTTT.

A word on this clone: An end of the junction does not agree with germline; a read error may underlie this. This chain connects TRBV4-3 to TRBJ1-4; maybe TRBD1 (5 bases). Germline CDR1 and CDR2: LGHNA and YSLEER. This CDR3 is built from 13 residues. The CDR3 coding sequence is TGCGCCAGCAGCCCTAGAGGGGCCGCCATACTACTTTTT. It translates to CASSPRGAAILLF.

This chain joins TRBV28 and TRBJ2-7; possible D gene TRBD2, 6 bases. V lost 7 bases and J lost 5, with 21 bases in between. Germline V gene lookup returns CDR1 MDHEN and CDR2 SYDVKM. This CDR3 has 15 residues. The CDR3 loop reads CASTSPSGGFDEQYF. The CDR3 coding sequence is TGTGCCAGCACTTCTCCGTCAGGAGGGTTTGACGAGCAGTACTTC.

The rearrangement uses TRBV27 and TRBJ1-1; the D is unclear. The CDR3 sequence is 13 residues long. V was clipped by 6 bases and J by 5 bases, with 13 bases between them. Germline assignment: CDR1 MNHEY and CDR2 SMNVEV (reference sequence). The CDR3 DNA reads as TGTGCCAGCAGCGCTGATTATAGGACTGAAGCTTTCTTT. Translation: CASSADYRTEAFF.

The rearrangement joins TRBV27 to TRBJ1-5; D remains unclear. Germline V CDR1 and CDR2: MNHEY, SMNVEV (reference sequence). The CDR3 runs to 13 residues. Trimming left V 6 bases short and J 0 bases short, with 6 bases between. The DNA of the CDR3 is TGTGCCAGCAGGACATATAGCAATCAGCCCCAGCATTTT. Translated, it gives CASRTYSNQPQHF.

The rearrangement uses TRBV28 and TRBJ2-7; D possibly matches TRBD1 or TRBD2 (5 bases each). Trimming stripped 1 base from V and 2 bases from J, with 9 bases between. The germline V gene encodes CDR1 MDHEN and CDR2 SYDVKM. This CDR3 is 14 amino acids long. As DNA, the CDR3 is TGTGCCAGCAGTTTATTCCAGGGACCCTACGAGCAGTACTTC. Translation gives CASSLFQGPYEQYF.

The rearrangement links TRBV14 to TRBJ2-3; D might be TRBD2 (6 bases). CDR3 length: 14 residues. CDR1 is SGHDN, CDR2 FVKESK, per germline. The germline V and J ends were trimmed by 4 bases and 5 bases, with 13 bases remaining between them. The CDR3 protein is CASSPRDLGDTQYF. CDR3 bases: TGTGCCAGCAGCCCCCGGGACTTGGGAGATACGCAGTATTTT.

This clone came up once. V and J are TRBV7-9 and TRBJ2-3, with 15 bases identical to TRBD2. The trim removed 4 bases at V and 7 bases at J, leaving 9 bases unmatched. CDR1 is SEHNR and CDR2 is FQNEAQ in the germline V gene (reference sequence). The CDR3 loop spans 17 amino acids. Written as DNA, the CDR3 is TGTGCCAGCAGCTACGAGAAAGGGACTAGCGGGAGGCATACGCAGTATTTT. Amino acids: CASSYEKGTSGRHTQYF.